Below, one T cell receptor beta chain is given with its context. What it binds is not known. This entry comes from a study of Ad26.COV2.S vaccination and SARS-CoV-2 variants. Notes on the study in general: It is possible that the TCR breadth and depth analyses underestimated the total T cell responses. Vaccine recipients and placebo recipients showed similar non-spike TCR breadth. Following vaccination, spike-specific CD8+ and CD4+ T cell responses reportedly exhibited substantial breadth.

Clones were sequenced by immunoSEQ multiplex PCR, and TCRdb holds only the in-frame ones, with some missing. In the table there are about 350,000 clones, about 91% of which are singletons. V was cut by 3 bases and J by 1 base, with 6 bases left in between. Looked up from germline, CDR1 is MNHEY and CDR2 is SMNVEV (reference sequence). The CDR3 spans 13 residues. The TCR sequence derives from a human donor who had recovered from COVID-19. The genes are TRBV27 and TRBJ1-2, with D unclear. Sequencing used peripheral blood, obtained after recovery from COVID-19. For the CDR3, the DNA is TGTGCCAGCAGTTTCGGGTTTAACTATGGCTACACCTTC. As protein: CASSFGFNYGYTF.